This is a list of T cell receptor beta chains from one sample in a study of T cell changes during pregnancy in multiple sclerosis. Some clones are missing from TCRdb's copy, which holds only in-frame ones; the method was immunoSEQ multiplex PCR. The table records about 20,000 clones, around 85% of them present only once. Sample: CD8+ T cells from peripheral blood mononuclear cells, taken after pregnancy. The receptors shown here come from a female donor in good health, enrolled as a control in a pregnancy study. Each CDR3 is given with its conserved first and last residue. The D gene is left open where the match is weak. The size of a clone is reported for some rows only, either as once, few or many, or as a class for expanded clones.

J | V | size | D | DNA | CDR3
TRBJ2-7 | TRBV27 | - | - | TGTGCCAGCAGTTTATCGGCTTCGTACGAGCAGTACTTC | CASSLSASYEQYF
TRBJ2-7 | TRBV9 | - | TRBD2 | TGTGCCAGCAGCCCGGGGGGTCACGAGCAGTACTTC | CASSPGGHEQYF
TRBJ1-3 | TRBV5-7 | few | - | TGTGCCAGCAGCTTCGATGCAGCGGGAAACACCATATATTTT | CASSFDAAGNTIYF
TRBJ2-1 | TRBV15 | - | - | TGTGCCACCAGCAGAGATGGGGGGTCGAGCTACAATGAGCAGTTCTTC | CATSRDGGSSYNEQFF
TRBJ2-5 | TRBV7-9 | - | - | TGTGCCAGCAGCTTACCGGGCGGGCGGGAGACCCAGTACTTC | CASSLPGGRETQYF
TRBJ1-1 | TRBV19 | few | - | TGTGCCAGTAGTATTTGGGGGGGGAACACTGAAGCTTTCTTT | CASSIWGGNTEAFF
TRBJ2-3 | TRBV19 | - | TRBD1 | TGTGCCAGTAGTGACCTCTCCGGGACAGGGGACACAGATACGCAGTATTTT | CASSDLSGTGDTDTQYF
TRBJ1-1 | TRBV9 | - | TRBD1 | TGTGCCAGCAGCGTAGGGGACAGGGTGACTGAAGCTTTCTTT | CASSVGDRVTEAFF
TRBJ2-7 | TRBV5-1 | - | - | TGCGCCAGCAGCTATGATCGGGGTTACGAGCAGTACTTC | CASSYDRGYEQYF
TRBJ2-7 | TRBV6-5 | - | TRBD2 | TGTGCCAGCAGCCCCCGGGACTACGCCTACGAGCAGTACTTC | CASSPRDYAYEQYF
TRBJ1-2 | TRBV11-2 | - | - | TGTGCCAGCAGCTCACAGGGCCGGCGGAACTATGGCTACACCTTC | CASSSQGRRNYGYTF
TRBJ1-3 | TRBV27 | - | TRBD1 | TGTGCCAGCAGTTTACGACAGGGCTCTGGAAACACCATATATTTT | CASSLRQGSGNTIYF
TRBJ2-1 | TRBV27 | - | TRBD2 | TGTGCCAGCAGACACCAGGGACTAGCGGGGTACAATGAGCAGTTCTTC | CASRHQGLAGYNEQFF
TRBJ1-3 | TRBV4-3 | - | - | TGCGCCAGCAGCCAAGATCTAGCCAGGGGAGCAGGAAACACCATATATTTT | CASSQDLARGAGNTIYF
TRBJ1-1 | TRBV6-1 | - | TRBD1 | TGTGCCAGCAGTGAAGGGACAGGGGTCCTATTGGAAGCTTTCTTT | CASSEGTGVLLEAFF
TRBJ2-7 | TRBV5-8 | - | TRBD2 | TGTGCCAGCAGCTTGGCCCAGCGGGAGGGCATCTACGAGCAGTACTTC | CASSLAQREGIYEQYF